Reported below is one T cell receptor (beta chain). This sample is part of a study of cytomegalovirus exposure and HLA in healthy donors. PCR amplification relied on 60 Vbeta primers (plus 13 Jbeta primers). Sequencing used immunoSEQ multiplex PCR; TCRdb keeps in-frame clones, though not all of them. The repertoire holds 150,000 to 200,000 clones, with around 80% as singletons. The sequenced material came from PBMCs. This TCR was recovered from a woman aged 45-60 years in good health and CMV-seronegative.

CDR3 amino acids: CASSVPASGGYGYTF. The CDR3 nucleotides read TGTGCCAGCAGTGTTCCCGCGTCAGGAGGGTATGGCTACACCTTC. J is TRBJ1-2 and V is TRBV2; D remains ambiguous. The V gene's germline CDR1 is SNHLY and CDR2 FYNNEI. The CDR3 extends over 15 amino acids. The V and J ends lost 4 bases and 5 bases respectively, with 17 bases between them. Based on the CDR3 plus reference TRBV2 and TRBJ1-2, the full variable domain is EPEVTQTPSHQVTQMGQEVILRCVPISNHLYFYWYRQILGQKVEFLVSFYNNEISEKSEIFDDQFSVERPDGSNFTLKIRSTKLEDSAMYFCASSVPASGGYGYTFGSGTRLTVV.